The clone carrying this TCR beta chain was seen once. Antigen: not known. The germline V and J ends were trimmed by 6 bases and 4 bases, with 15 bases remaining between them. Germline loops: CDR1 KGHSH, CDR2 LQKENI. CDR3 length: 14 amino acids. Sequenced by immunoSEQ multiplex PCR; TCRdb stores in-frame clones only, minus some. The table lists more than 300,000 clones, about 87% of them singletons. This entry belongs to a study of Ad26.COV2.S vaccination and SARS-CoV-2 variants. Across the whole study: A participant enrolled in the COV1001 Ad26.COV2.S trial arm provided the sample. Study-wide results and limits: Reported findings describe substantial breadth in spike-specific CD8+ and CD4+ T cell responses following vaccination.

The sample's treatment: 15 to 20 received Ad26.COV2.S at low or high dose, single or two shots; 5 received placebo; per-sample allocation not given. After the first vaccine or placebo injection, samples were drawn on day 63. Cohort 1b enrolled adults aged 18-55 years in Boston. The sequence was obtained from a person between 18 and 59 years old who received the Ad26.COV2.S COVID-19 vaccine or a placebo. The chain has TRBV18 and TRBJ2-5; the D is unclear. Sample: peripheral blood, taken in a trial of Ad26.COV2.S vaccine versus placebo. CDR3 nucleotides: TGTGCCAGCTCCCCCCTCCCCGGCGGAGAGACCCAGTACTTC. The encoded protein is CASSPLPGGETQYF. The variable domain in full, completed from reference TRBV18 and TRBJ2-5, reads NAGVMQNPRHLVRRRGQEARLRCSPMKGHSHVYWYRQLPEEGLKFMVYLQKENIIDESGMPKERFSAEFPKEGPSILRIQQVVRGDSAAYFCASSPLPGGETQYFGPGTRLLVL.